These T cell receptor beta chains were read from a single sample in a study of identical twins. In TCRdb, the 5' RACE reads were re-called with MiXCR into one record per CDR3 protein. In the table there are about 790,000 distinct CDR3 sequences, over 15% of which are singletons. The sample was also reused in another study, on T cells expressing NK-cell markers.

Sequencing used PBMCs. The receptors stem from a woman younger than 30 in good health. CDR3s include the opening cysteine and the closing phenylalanine or tryptophan. A D gene is named only where the DNA matches it firmly. A clone size is listed for some rows: how often the clone was seen (once, few, many), or a class if it is expanded.

D gene: TRBD1
clone size: -
V gene: TRBV15
J gene: TRBJ2-7
CDR3 protein: CATSRAGTGGYEQYF
CDR3 DNA: TGTGCCACCAGCAGAGCCGGGACAGGGGGATACGAGCAGTACTTC

D gene: TRBD2
clone size: many
V gene: TRBV20-1
J gene: TRBJ2-1
CDR3 protein: CSAYARAGRAFGEQFF
CDR3 DNA: TGCAGTGCTTACGCCCGAGCCGGGAGGGCCTTCGGTGAGCAGTTCTTC

D gene: -
clone size: -
V gene: TRBV5-1
J gene: TRBJ2-7
CDR3 protein: CASSPLGQNYEQYF
CDR3 DNA: TGCGCCAGCAGCCCGCTTGGACAGAACTACGAGCAGTACTTC

D gene: TRBD1
clone size: few
V gene: TRBV12-3/TRBV12-4
J gene: TRBJ2-7
CDR3 protein: CASSSRDRGNYEQYF
CDR3 DNA: TGTGCCAGCAGTTCCCGGGACAGGGGTAATTACGAGCAGTACTTC

D gene: -
clone size: -
V gene: TRBV29-1
J gene: TRBJ2-2
CDR3 protein: CSVEDHGVARTGELFF
CDR3 DNA: TGCAGCGTTGAAGATCACGGGGTTGCGCGCACCGGGGAGCTGTTTTTT

D gene: TRBD2
clone size: once
V gene: TRBV11-2
J gene: TRBJ2-7
CDR3 protein: CASSSGGTSGNYEQYF
CDR3 DNA: TGTGCCAGCAGCTCGGGGGGGACTAGCGGCAACTACGAGCAGTACTTC

D gene: -
clone size: -
V gene: TRBV18
J gene: TRBJ2-1
CDR3 protein: CASSPMGLGGSVREQFF
CDR3 DNA: TGTGCCAGCTCACCGATGGGGCTTGGAGGGTCGGTCAGAGAGCAGTTCTTC

D gene: -
clone size: few
V gene: TRBV30
J gene: TRBJ2-7
CDR3 protein: CAWTRTRPSYEQYF
CDR3 DNA: TGTGCCTGGACCCGGACGAGGCCCTCCTACGAGCAGTACTTC

D gene: -
clone size: few
V gene: TRBV20-1
J gene: TRBJ2-5
CDR3 protein: CSAPRDTQETQYF
CDR3 DNA: TGCAGTGCCCCTCGGGACACTCAAGAGACCCAGTACTTC

D gene: -
clone size: -
V gene: TRBV15
J gene: TRBJ2-1
CDR3 protein: CATSRDDNEQFF
CDR3 DNA: TGTGCCACCAGCAGAGATGACAATGAGCAGTTCTTC

D gene: -
clone size: -
V gene: TRBV3-1
J gene: TRBJ2-3
CDR3 protein: CASMARGNPRNTQYF
CDR3 DNA: TGTGCCAGCATGGCCCGGGGCAACCCACGTAATACGCAGTATTTT

D gene: TRBD1
clone size: -
V gene: TRBV6-2/TRBV6-3
J gene: TRBJ1-5
CDR3 protein: CASSSNRGLQPQHF
CDR3 DNA: TGTGCCAGCAGTTCTAACAGGGGCCTACAGCCCCAGCATTTT

D gene: TRBD2
clone size: -
V gene: TRBV20-1
J gene: TRBJ2-1
CDR3 protein: CSAAGGRAGEQFF
CDR3 DNA: TGCAGTGCCGCCGGCGGGAGGGCCGGTGAGCAGTTCTTC

D gene: -
clone size: few
V gene: TRBV4-1
J gene: TRBJ2-3
CDR3 protein: CASSQGVGVPDTQYF
CDR3 DNA: TGCGCCAGCAGCCAAGGAGTCGGAGTGCCAGATACGCAGTATTTT

D gene: -
clone size: few
V gene: TRBV29-1
J gene: TRBJ1-1
CDR3 protein: CSVEDPQLTSFAFF
CDR3 DNA: TGCAGCGTTGAAGACCCCCAGCTCACAAGCTTCGCTTTCTTT

D gene: -
clone size: -
V gene: TRBV20-1
J gene: TRBJ2-7
CDR3 protein: CSARDMGGGREQYF
CDR3 DNA: TGCAGTGCTAGAGATATGGGAGGGGGCCGCGAGCAGTACTTC

D gene: -
clone size: once
V gene: TRBV12-3/TRBV12-4
J gene: TRBJ2-7
CDR3 protein: CASSGHRGRYF
CDR3 DNA: TGTGCCAGCAGTGGTCATAGGGGGAGGTACTTC

D gene: -
clone size: -
V gene: TRBV5-1
J gene: TRBJ2-7
CDR3 protein: CASSFGLDAYEQYF
CDR3 DNA: TGCGCCAGCAGCTTCGGACTGGACGCCTACGAGCAGTACTTC

D gene: TRBD2
clone size: few
V gene: TRBV20-1
J gene: TRBJ2-1
CDR3 protein: CSASRLAGGDEQFF
CDR3 DNA: TGCAGTGCTAGTAGGCTAGCGGGAGGGGATGAGCAGTTCTTC

D gene: -
clone size: -
V gene: TRBV7-8
J gene: TRBJ2-3
CDR3 protein: CASSLTTPGPAHTDTQYF
CDR3 DNA: TGTGCCAGCAGCTTAACCACCCCAGGGCCAGCCCATACAGATACGCAGTATTTT

D gene: -
clone size: -
V gene: TRBV12-1
J gene: TRBJ1-1
CDR3 protein: CASSPGGSGNTEAFF
CDR3 DNA: TGCGCCAGCAGCCCAGGGGGGAGTGGGAACACTGAAGCTTTCTTT

D gene: -
clone size: once
V gene: TRBV7-9
J gene: TRBJ2-7
CDR3 protein: CASSYRQSSSYEQYF
CDR3 DNA: TGTGCCAGCAGCTATAGACAGTCCAGCTCCTACGAGCAGTACTTC

D gene: -
clone size: -
V gene: TRBV5-1
J gene: TRBJ2-7
CDR3 protein: CASSLAALTGYEQYF
CDR3 DNA: TGCGCCAGCAGCTTGGCAGCATTAACCGGCTACGAGCAGTACTTC

D gene: -
clone size: -
V gene: TRBV15
J gene: TRBJ1-1
CDR3 protein: CATSKSENTEAFF
CDR3 DNA: TGTGCCACCAGCAAATCAGAGAACACTGAAGCTTTCTTT

D gene: -
clone size: -
V gene: TRBV7-2
J gene: TRBJ2-7
CDR3 protein: CASSLVGVPYEQYF
CDR3 DNA: TGTGCCAGCAGCTTAGTAGGGGTCCCCTACGAGCAGTACTTC

D gene: -
clone size: -
V gene: TRBV7-2
J gene: TRBJ2-5
CDR3 protein: CASGRGAQETQYF
CDR3 DNA: TGTGCCAGCGGACGGGGGGCCCAAGAGACCCAGTACTTC

D gene: -
clone size: -
V gene: TRBV20-1
J gene: TRBJ2-7
CDR3 protein: CSAEGGAYEQYF
CDR3 DNA: TGCAGTGCTGAGGGGGGGGCCTACGAGCAGTACTTC

D gene: -
clone size: -
V gene: TRBV7-8
J gene: TRBJ2-7
CDR3 protein: CASSPIFKGNTDF
CDR3 DNA: TGTGCCAGCAGCCCCATCTTTAAGGGGAACACGGACTTC

D gene: TRBD1
clone size: few
V gene: TRBV20-1
J gene: TRBJ2-7
CDR3 protein: CSAKGTDYEQYF
CDR3 DNA: TGCAGTGCTAAAGGGACAGACTACGAGCAGTACTTC

D gene: TRBD2
clone size: few
V gene: TRBV20-1
J gene: TRBJ2-5
CDR3 protein: CSARRLAGGSGETQYF
CDR3 DNA: TGCAGTGCTCGCCGACTAGCGGGGGGGAGTGGAGAGACCCAGTACTTC

D gene: -
clone size: few
V gene: TRBV29-1
J gene: TRBJ2-5
CDR3 protein: CSVVKGRETQYF
CDR3 DNA: TGCAGCGTTGTGAAAGGGAGAGAGACCCAGTACTTC

D gene: -
clone size: few
V gene: TRBV3-1
J gene: TRBJ1-2
CDR3 protein: CASSHGRSGGYTF
CDR3 DNA: TGTGCCAGCAGCCATGGTCGTTCAGGTGGCTACACCTTC

D gene: TRBD2
clone size: -
V gene: TRBV6-2/TRBV6-3
J gene: TRBJ2-1
CDR3 protein: CASSDRLAGTTYNEQFF
CDR3 DNA: TGTGCCAGCAGTGACCGACTAGCGGGAACAACCTACAATGAGCAGTTCTTC

D gene: -
clone size: few
V gene: TRBV12-3/TRBV12-4
J gene: TRBJ1-2
CDR3 protein: CASSPASYGYTF
CDR3 DNA: TGTGCCAGCAGTCCTGCCTCCTATGGCTACACCTTC

D gene: -
clone size: -
V gene: TRBV12-3/TRBV12-4
J gene: TRBJ1-1
CDR3 protein: CASSFMREGTEAFF
CDR3 DNA: TGTGCCAGCAGTTTCATGAGGGAAGGCACTGAAGCTTTCTTT

D gene: -
clone size: -
V gene: TRBV3-1
J gene: TRBJ2-2
CDR3 protein: CASNLGLAGELFF
CDR3 DNA: TGTGCCAGCAACCTGGGGCTGGCCGGGGAGCTGTTTTTT

D gene: TRBD2
clone size: -
V gene: TRBV20-1
J gene: TRBJ2-4
CDR3 protein: CSARSFLAGGGNIQYF
CDR3 DNA: TGCAGTGCTAGATCGTTTCTAGCGGGAGGAGGAAACATTCAGTACTTC

D gene: -
clone size: once
V gene: TRBV10-3
J gene: TRBJ1-1
CDR3 protein: CAISSTGPNTEAFF
CDR3 DNA: TGTGCCATCAGTTCTACAGGGCCGAACACTGAAGCTTTCTTT

D gene: TRBD1
clone size: -
V gene: TRBV15
J gene: TRBJ2-7
CDR3 protein: CATSRDRGHSYEQYF
CDR3 DNA: TGTGCCACCAGCAGAGATAGGGGGCACTCCTACGAGCAGTACTTC

D gene: -
clone size: -
V gene: TRBV19
J gene: TRBJ2-1
CDR3 protein: CASSGQRAGEMEEQFF
CDR3 DNA: TGTGCCAGTAGTGGCCAGAGGGCTGGAGAAATGGAGGAGCAGTTCTTC

D gene: TRBD1
clone size: -
V gene: TRBV2
J gene: TRBJ2-2
CDR3 protein: CASRTRDSNTGELFF
CDR3 DNA: TGTGCCAGCAGAACCCGGGACAGTAACACCGGGGAGCTGTTTTTT

D gene: TRBD1
clone size: -
V gene: TRBV2
J gene: TRBJ2-3
CDR3 protein: CASSEAIGKTGTSTDTQYF
CDR3 DNA: TGTGCCAGCAGTGAAGCCATCGGAAAGACAGGGACCAGCACAGATACGCAGTATTTT

D gene: -
clone size: few
V gene: TRBV5-1
J gene: TRBJ1-1
CDR3 protein: CASSRQFLQDTEAFF
CDR3 DNA: TGCGCCAGCAGCCGACAGTTTTTACAGGACACTGAAGCTTTCTTT

D gene: TRBD1
clone size: few
V gene: TRBV7-9
J gene: TRBJ1-6
CDR3 protein: CASTEDRPNSPLHF
CDR3 DNA: TGTGCCAGCACCGAGGACAGGCCAAATTCACCCCTCCACTTT

D gene: -
clone size: few
V gene: TRBV5-6
J gene: TRBJ1-5
CDR3 protein: CASRRRNSNQPQHF
CDR3 DNA: TGTGCCAGCAGACGACGGAATAGCAATCAGCCCCAGCATTTT

D gene: -
clone size: -
V gene: TRBV7-8
J gene: TRBJ2-7
CDR3 protein: CASSLEGMAVYEQYF
CDR3 DNA: TGTGCCAGCAGCTTAGAAGGGATGGCGGTCTACGAGCAGTACTTC

D gene: TRBD2
clone size: -
V gene: TRBV20-1
J gene: TRBJ2-2
CDR3 protein: CSARDTSGRARAGELFF
CDR3 DNA: TGCAGTGCTAGAGATACTAGCGGGAGGGCCCGCGCCGGGGAGCTGTTTTTT

D gene: TRBD2
clone size: -
V gene: TRBV7-8
J gene: TRBJ2-1
CDR3 protein: CASSNRGGGSYNEQFF
CDR3 DNA: TGTGCCAGCAGCAATAGGGGCGGGGGCTCCTACAATGAGCAGTTCTTC

D gene: -
clone size: many
V gene: TRBV12-3/TRBV12-4
J gene: TRBJ1-1
CDR3 protein: CASSVQLNTEAFF
CDR3 DNA: TGTGCCAGCAGTGTCCAGTTGAACACTGAAGCTTTCTTT

D gene: -
clone size: -
V gene: TRBV29-1
J gene: TRBJ2-1
CDR3 protein: CSVEKVLALNEQFF
CDR3 DNA: TGCAGCGTTGAAAAGGTGTTGGCCCTCAATGAGCAGTTCTTC